A single sample gave rise to the 23 T cell receptor beta chains below, sequenced in a study of T-cell reconstitution after alpha-beta-depleted transplantation in children. For TCRbeta, the library was prepared with unique molecular identifiers. A single record per CDR3 protein comes from TCRdb applying MiXCR to the PCR reads. The profile shows hundreds of thousands of distinct CDR3 sequences, 8% to 11% of them singletons. The specimen was PBMCs, collected before TCRalphabeta/CD19-depleted stem cell transplant. These receptors were taken from a child between 2 and 9 years old with inherited bone marrow failure, due to receive a stem cell transplant.

There are many counts of this clonotype. The chain employs TRBV12-3 or TRBV12-4 and TRBJ2-3; 11 positions match TRBD2. CDR3 length: 18 residues. V was pared by 1 base and J by 5 bases, with 11 bases of the junction left unmatched. The CDR3, as DNA: TGTGCCAGCAGTTTAGAAGGATTAGCGGGAGGGCCTGAAGATACGCAGTATTTT. It yields the protein CASSLEGLAGGPEDTQYF.

This clonotype was recorded at least ten times. The V and J genes are TRBV7-9 and TRBJ2-1, with D perhaps matching TRBD2 (6 bases). This CDR3 has 16 amino acids. Germline CDR1 and CDR2: SEHNR and FQNEAQ (reference sequence). Deletions cut 3 bases from V and 8 bases from J, with 20 bases between. CDR3 loop: CASSFGAGSQRDEQFF. CDR3 DNA sequence: TGTGCCAGCAGCTTTGGGGCGGGATCCCAGAGGGATGAGCAGTTCTTC. Drawing the rest from reference TRBV7-9 and TRBJ2-1, the complete variable domain is DTGVSQNPRHKITKRGQNVTFRCDPISEHNRLYWYRQTLGQGPEFLTYFQNEAQLEKSRLLSDRFSAERPKGSFSTLEIQRTEQGDSAMYLCASSFGAGSQRDEQFFGPGTRLTVL.

This clonotype was seen many times. The chain couples TRBV7-9 to TRBJ2-1; 11 positions match TRBD2. The CDR3 loop spans 14 amino acids. V was pared by 1 base and J by 15 bases, with 8 bases of the junction left unmatched. The germline V gene encodes CDR1 SEHNR and CDR2 FQNEAQ (reference sequence). CDR3 sequence (DNA): TGTGCCAGCAGCTTAGAACTAGCGGGAGCTGCGGGGTTCTTC. Translated, it gives CASSLELAGAAGFF.

This clonotype has ten or more counts. V usage is TRBV20-1 and J usage is TRBJ2-1; D possibly corresponds to TRBD2 (6 bases). The germline CDR1 and CDR2 sequences are DFQATT and SNEGSKA (reference sequence). V was cut by 6 bases and J by 0 bases, with 12 bases left in between. The CDR3 runs to 14 residues. The CDR3 loop is CSAMSGVSYNEQFF. The CDR3 bases are TGCAGTGCAATGTCGGGAGTCTCCTACAATGAGCAGTTCTTC.

This clonotype has a count of ten or more. The V gene is TRBV7-9, the J gene TRBJ2-7, with D perhaps being TRBD1 or TRBD2 (6 bases each). The V and J ends lost 3 bases and 0 bases respectively, with 12 bases between them. Germline assignment: CDR1 SEHNR and CDR2 FQNEAQ (reference sequence). This CDR3 comprises 15 residues. CDR3 DNA: TGTGCCAGCAGCTTTTCGGGGGCCCTCTCCTACGAGCAGTACTTC. As protein: CASSFSGALSYEQYF.

The rearrangement uses TRBV11-1 and TRBJ2-1; 13 bases line up with TRBD2. Per germline, CDR1 SGHAT and CDR2 FQDESV (reference sequence). CDR3 length: 17 residues. The V and J ends lost 1 base and 2 bases, in that order; junction bases with no gene match: 2. The CDR3 nucleotides are TGTGCCAGCAGCTTAGACGGGACTAGCGGGACCTACAATGAGCAGTTCTTC. Its protein is CASSLDGTSGTYNEQFF.

This clonotype was seen many times. The chain uses TRBV29-1 and TRBJ2-7; no reliable D call. The CDR3 totals 13 residues. Germline V lookup: CDR1 SQVTM, CDR2 ANQGSEA. Between the trimmed V and J ends, which lost 8 bases and 2 bases, there was a span of 16 bases. The CDR3 protein is CSFLTVTAYEQYF. CDR3 bases: TGCAGCTTTTTGACCGTTACCGCCTACGAGCAGTACTTC.

This clonotype was counted ten times or more. V usage is TRBV2 and J usage is TRBJ2-7; TRBD2 aligns across 10 bases. This CDR3 comprises 17 residues. Germline loops: CDR1 SNHLY, CDR2 FYNNEI. J gave up 7 bases and V 5 bases, and 17 bases lay outside the gene matches. Here the CDR3 DNA reads TGTGCCAGCAGTCAGGGGACTTTAGCGGGAGGATTGTGGGAGCAGTACTTC. Its translation is CASSQGTLAGGLWEQYF.

This clonotype appeared many times. This rearrangement joins TRBV7-2 to TRBJ1-4; tentatively, D is TRBD1 (5 bases). Germline V gene sequence: CDR1 SGHTA, CDR2 FQGNSA. Trimming shortened V by 3 bases and J by 5 bases, and 10 bases separated the two germline ends. CDR3 size: 14 residues. The CDR3 DNA is TGTGCCAGCAGCTTCGGGGCGGCCAATGAAAAACTGTTTTTT. Protein: CASSFGAANEKLFF.

There are many counts of this clonotype. The rearrangement uses TRBV28 and TRBJ1-5; the D is unclear. V was trimmed by 3 bases and J by 8 bases, leaving 8 bases between them. In germline, CDR1 is MDHEN, CDR2 SYDVKM. The CDR3 covers 12 residues. The CDR3 is CASSFVREPQHF. For the CDR3, the DNA is TGTGCCAGCAGTTTTGTAAGGGAGCCCCAGCATTTT.

This clonotype showed up many times. The chain recombines TRBV24-1 with TRBJ2-1; D ambiguous. V lost 12 bases, J lost 3 bases, and 8 bases lay in between. Germline lookup yields CDR1 KGHDR and CDR2 SFDVKD. The CDR3 contains 11 residues. CDR3 DNA sequence: TGTGCCTGCCCGTTCTACAATGAGCAGTTCTTC. Translation: CACPFYNEQFF.

Many counts were recorded for this clonotype. The chain uses TRBV6-5 and TRBJ2-1, with TRBD2 matching over 14 bases. The CDR3 is 16 residues long. Per the germline V gene, CDR1 is MNHEY and CDR2 is SVGAGI. V gave up 5 bases and J gave up 8 bases; unmatched junction bases: 8. As DNA, the CDR3 is TGTGCCAGCAGTCAGGGGACTAGCGGGAGTAGGGATGAGCAGTTCTTC. This translates into CASSQGTSGSRDEQFF.

In its sample, this clonotype was seen many times. This chain uses TRBV18 with TRBJ1-2, with TRBD1 identical over 10 bases. The CDR3 covers 13 residues. CDR1 and CDR2 (germline): KGHSH, LQKENI. Unmatched junction bases numbered 3, after V lost 5 bases and J lost 6 bases. Written as DNA, the CDR3 is TGTGCCAGCTCAAGGGACAGGGGAGATGGCTACACCTTC. Protein: CASSRDRGDGYTF.

Ten or more counts support this clonotype. The rearrangement links TRBV5-1 to TRBJ2-3; possibly TRBD2 for D (7 bases). Trimming removed 1 base from V and 3 bases from J, with 12 bases in between. Germline CDR1 is SGHRS and CDR2 is YFSETQ. CDR3 length equals 15 residues. The CDR3 DNA reads as TGCGCCAGCAGCTTGCGGGGGGCGATAACAGATACGCAGTATTTT. Its protein product is CASSLRGAITDTQYF.

J is TRBJ2-3 and V is TRBV7-9; D call uncertain. This CDR3 has 15 amino acids. Germline assignment: CDR1 SEHNR and CDR2 FQNEAQ (reference sequence). Trimming removed 10 bases from V and 3 bases from J, with 20 bases in between. CDR3 nucleotides: TGTGCCACCTCGGCCGAGCCTGAAGATACAGATACGCAGTATTTT. Amino acid sequence: CATSAEPEDTDTQYF.

Many counts were recorded for this clonotype. The chain has TRBV27 and TRBJ2-3; 10 bases map to TRBD2. Trimming took 5 bases from V and 6 from J; bases not matched to a gene: 14. Germline CDR1 is MNHEY and CDR2 is SMNVEV (reference sequence). The CDR3 consists of 17 residues. CDR3 coding DNA: TGTGCCAGCAGTCCCCAGCTAGCGGGAGAGTCGAGCGATACGCAGTATTTT. It is translated as CASSPQLAGESSDTQYF.

The table lists this clonotype with many counts. The chain links TRBV3-1 to TRBJ2-4; 7 positions match TRBD2. CDR1 is LGHDT, CDR2 YNNKEL, per germline (reference sequence). The CDR3 contains 14 residues. The trim removed 1 base at V and 4 bases at J, leaving 1 base unmatched. CDR3 in amino acids: CASSQGAGKNIQYF. The CDR3 region has the DNA TGTGCCAGCAGCCAAGGAGCGGGAAAAAACATTCAGTACTTC.

This clonotype was observed at least ten times. J is TRBJ2-1 and V is TRBV20-1, with a possible D match to TRBD1 (5 bases). V was cut by 0 bases and J by 1 base, with 13 bases left in between. The CDR3 loop spans 16 amino acids. Looked up from germline, CDR1 is DFQATT and CDR2 is SNEGSKA (reference sequence). The CDR3 DNA is TGCAGTGCTAGAGATCAGGGCGGAGCGTCCTACAATGAGCAGTTCTTC. Translated: CSARDQGGASYNEQFF.

This clonotype was detected ten times or more. V usage is TRBV6-5 and J usage is TRBJ2-2; 10 nucleotides align to TRBD1. CDR1 and CDR2 (germline): MNHEY, SVGAGI. The ends lost 3 bases at V and 7 bases at J; junction bases unmatched: 5. There are 15 residues in the CDR3. DNA for the CDR3: TGTGCCAGCAGTTATGGGACAGGGGAGCACGGGGAGCTGTTTTTT. Translating it yields CASSYGTGEHGELFF.

In its sample, this clonotype was seen many times. The chain uses TRBV5-1 and TRBJ2-1; D gene unclear. Trimming left V 0 bases short and J 0 bases short, with 7 bases between. Germline V gene data show CDR1 as SGHRS and CDR2 as YFSETQ. CDR3 size: 15 residues. CDR3 bases: TGCGCCAGCAGCTTGGCGGCCAGCTCCTACAATGAGCAGTTCTTC. This codes for CASSLAASSYNEQFF.

The chain joins TRBV29-1 to TRBJ2-1, with 8 positions matching TRBD2. The CDR3 covers 13 residues. Germline-derived CDR1 and CDR2 are SQVTM and ANQGSEA. V shed 4 bases, J shed 9 bases, and the junction held 8 bases outside the gene matches. The CDR3 bases are TGCAGCGTTGTGTCGGGAGGGCCGGCTGAGCAGTTCTTC. It encodes CSVVSGGPAEQFF.

This clonotype was observed at least ten times. V gene TRBV7-9 combines with J gene TRBJ2-1; D gene unclear. Germline V gene lookup returns CDR1 SEHNR and CDR2 FQNEAQ (reference sequence). CDR3 length equals 11 residues. Trimming pared 2 bases from V and 6 bases from J, leaving 2 bases between. This CDR3 is CASSLLNEQFF. The CDR3 DNA reads as TGTGCCAGCAGCTTACTCAATGAGCAGTTCTTC.

This clonotype was recorded many times. The V call is TRBV24-1, the J call TRBJ2-3; D is unresolved. V was pared by 4 bases and J by 4 bases, with 11 bases between. Germline lookup yields CDR1 KGHDR and CDR2 SFDVKD. This CDR3 has 14 amino acids. CDR3 in DNA: TGTGCCACCAGTGACCAGTTTCGTCCAGATACGCAGTATTTT. Encoded protein: CATSDQFRPDTQYF.